This T cell receptor beta chain was sequenced during a study of cytomegalovirus exposure and HLA in healthy donors. Primers for the PCR totalled 60 Vbeta and 13 Jbeta. TCRdb's table, derived via immunoSEQ multiplex PCR, lists solely in-frame clones and lacks some. The repertoire has fewer than 150,000 clones, roughly 75% of them found once; the top ten carry 6.8%. Germline V gives CDR1 SGHAT, CDR2 FQNNGV. Trimming took 0 bases from V and 4 from J, leaving 9 bases between them. This CDR3 has 15 residues. This clone was seen once. The sample was PBMCs. V and J are TRBV11-2 and TRBJ1-4; D not resolved. The clonotype originates from a middle-aged man in good health and CMV-seropositive. CDR3 loop: CASSLDGRLNEKLFF. CDR3 in DNA: TGTGCCAGCAGCTTAGACGGGAGGCTTAATGAAAAACTGTTTTTT.